The TCR beta chain described here comes from a study of blood T cell repertoires in COVID-19. Overall study: PBMCs, B-cell-depleted T cells, or T cells were the source of the cDNA or gDNA that made up the material.

Patients from Seattle were sampled longitudinally, starting during active infection. Study processing details: Reference gene primer amplification yielded estimated nucleated cell counts. The protocol was immunoSEQ multiplex PCR, while the TCRdb copy is restricted to in-frame clones and leaves out a portion. The DNA gave D and trimming, while V, J and clone size come from that table. Altogether 150,000 or so clones are present, approximately 85% being singletons, with the ten largest covering 8%. Germline lookup yields CDR1 LNHDA and CDR2 SQIVND (reference sequence). The CDR3 sequence is 14 residues long. J gave up 4 bases and V 5 bases, and 7 bases lay outside the gene matches.

This chain links TRBV19 with TRBJ1-2, with TRBD1 identical over 7 bases. The sequencing input was peripheral blood. This clonotype was obtained from a woman aged 55-70 years with COVID-19, enrolled during active disease. The CDR3 bases are TGTGCCAGTAGTGTCGACAGGGCTACCTATGGCTACACCTTC. It is translated as CASSVDRATYGYTF.